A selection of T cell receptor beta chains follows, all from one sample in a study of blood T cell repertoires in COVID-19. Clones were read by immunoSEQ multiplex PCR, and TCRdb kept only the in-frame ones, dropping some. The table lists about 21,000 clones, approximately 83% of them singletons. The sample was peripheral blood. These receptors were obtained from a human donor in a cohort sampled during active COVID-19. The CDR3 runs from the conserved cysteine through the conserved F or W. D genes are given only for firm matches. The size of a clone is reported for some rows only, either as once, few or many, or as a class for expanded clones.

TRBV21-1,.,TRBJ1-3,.,CASSKGLRGDRGNGNTIYF,TGTGCCAGCAGCAAAGGGTTAAGAGGAGACAGGGGGAACGGAAACACCATATATTTT
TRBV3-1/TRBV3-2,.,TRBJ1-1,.,CASSRQGLNTEAFF,TGTGCCAGCAGCCGGCAGGGTTTGAACACTGAAGCTTTCTTT
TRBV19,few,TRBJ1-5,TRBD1,CASRRRTGENQPQHF,TGTGCCAGTAGAAGACGGACAGGGGAAAATCAGCCCCAGCATTTT
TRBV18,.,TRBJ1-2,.,CASSPQQGGRDGYTF,TGTGCCAGCTCACCACAACAGGGAGGGCGTGATGGCTACACCTTC
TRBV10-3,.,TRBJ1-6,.,CAISLQGVSPLHF,TGTGCCATCAGCCTGCAAGGGGTTTCACCCCTCCACTTT
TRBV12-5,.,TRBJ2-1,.,CASGLSNEQFF,TGTGCTAGTGGTTTGTCAAATGAGCAGTTCTTC
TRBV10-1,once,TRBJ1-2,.,CASSESVGRNYGYTF,TGCGCCAGCAGTGAGTCAGTTGGCCGTAACTATGGCTACACCTTC
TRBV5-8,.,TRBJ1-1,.,CASSSLPDTVRNTEAFF,TGTGCCAGCAGCTCTCTACCTGATACAGTAAGGAACACTGAAGCTTTCTTT
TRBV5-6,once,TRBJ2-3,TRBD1,CASSSGQGGTDTQYF,TGTGCCAGCAGCTCCGGACAGGGAGGTACAGATACGCAGTATTTT
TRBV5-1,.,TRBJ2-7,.,CASSLMTDSYEQYF,TGCGCCAGCAGCTTGATGACTGACTCCTACGAGCAGTACTTC
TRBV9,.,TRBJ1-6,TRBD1,CASSGRQGVNSPLHF,TGTGCCAGCAGCGGCCGACAGGGCGTTAATTCACCCCTCCACTTT
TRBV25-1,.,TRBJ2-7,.,CASREPGSYEQYF,TGTGCCAGCAGGGAGCCGGGCTCCTACGAGCAGTACTTC
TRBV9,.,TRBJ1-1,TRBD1,CASSVGGQGTEAFF,TGTGCCAGCAGCGTAGGCGGACAGGGCACTGAAGCTTTCTTT
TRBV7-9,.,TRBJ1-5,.,CASSSGYTQPQHF,TGTGCCAGCAGTTCAGGGTATACTCAGCCCCAGCATTTT
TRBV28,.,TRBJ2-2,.,CASNRNTGELFF,TGTGCCAGCAACAGAAACACCGGGGAGCTGTTTTTT
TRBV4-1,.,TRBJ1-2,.,CASSQEGNLGDYGYTF,TGCGCCAGCAGCCAAGAGGGAAACCTCGGGGACTATGGCTACACCTTC
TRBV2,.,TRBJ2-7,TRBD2,CASSPLAGGALAGLEQYF,TGTGCCAGCAGTCCACTAGCGGGGGGAGCCCTAGCTGGTTTGGAGCAGTACTTC
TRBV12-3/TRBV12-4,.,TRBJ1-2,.,CASNPGTFYGYTF,TGTGCCAGCAACCCTGGGACATTTTATGGCTACACCTTC
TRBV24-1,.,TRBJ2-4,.,CATSQQDGIQYF,TGTGCCACCAGTCAGCAGGATGGTATTCAGTACTTC
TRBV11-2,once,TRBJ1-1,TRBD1,CASSLDYTRPGTEKKAFF,TGTGCCAGCAGCTTAGACTATACCCGCCCCGGGACAGAGAAGAAAGCTTTCTTT
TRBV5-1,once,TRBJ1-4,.,CASSLETGTNEKLFF,TGCGCCAGCAGCTTGGAGACGGGAACTAATGAAAAACTGTTTTTT
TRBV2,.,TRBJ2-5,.,CASPPLGPGEQYF,TGTGCCAGCCCCCCTTTGGGCCCGGGGGAGCAGTACTTC
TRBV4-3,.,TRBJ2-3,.,CASSQGPGEIQKYF,TGCGCCAGCAGCCAAGGTCCCGGGGAAATTCAGAAGTATTTT
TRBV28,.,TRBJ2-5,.,CASRLSTGTWETQYF,TGTGCCAGCAGGCTATCCACGGGGACATGGGAGACCCAGTACTTC
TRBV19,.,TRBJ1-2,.,CASRPGLGYGYTF,TGTGCCAGTAGGCCAGGGCTCGGCTATGGCTACACCTTC
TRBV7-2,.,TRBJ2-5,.,CASSLFKETQYF,TGTGCCAGCAGCTTATTTAAAGAGACCCAGTACTTC
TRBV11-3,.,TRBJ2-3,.,CASSRSGWGLSTDTQYF,TGTGCCAGCAGCCGATCAGGGTGGGGACTCAGCACAGATACGCAGTATTTT
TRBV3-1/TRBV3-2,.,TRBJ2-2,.,CASSQRRGDGELFF,TGTGCCAGCAGCCAGCGGCGGGGCGACGGGGAGCTGTTTTTT
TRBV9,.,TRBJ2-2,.,CASSSGGNPGELFF,TGTGCCAGCAGCTCGGGGGGCAACCCCGGGGAGCTGTTTTTT
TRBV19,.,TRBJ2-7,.,CASRRTGTYEQYF,TGTGCCAGTAGAAGAACAGGAACCTACGAGCAGTACTTC
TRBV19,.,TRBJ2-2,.,CASSINQGTGELFF,TGTGCCAGTAGTATAAACCAGGGAACCGGGGAGCTGTTTTTT
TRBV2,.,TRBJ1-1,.,CASTGLLTEEAFF,TGTGCCAGCACCGGCCTTCTGACAGAAGAAGCTTTCTTT
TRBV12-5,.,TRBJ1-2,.,CASGLDRSYTF,TGTGCTAGTGGTTTGGACAGGAGCTACACCTTC
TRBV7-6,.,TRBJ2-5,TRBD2,CASSRVGGETQYF,TGTGCCAGCAGTCGGGTGGGGGGGGAGACCCAGTACTTC
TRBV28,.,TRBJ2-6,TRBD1,CASTTGGSGANVLTF,TGTGCCAGCACTACAGGGGGCTCTGGGGCCAACGTCCTGACTTTC
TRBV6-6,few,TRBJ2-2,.,CASKERYTGELFF,TGTGCCAGCAAGGAGCGGTACACCGGGGAGCTGTTTTTT
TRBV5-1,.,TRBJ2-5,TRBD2,CASSPVAGVRETQYF,TGCGCCAGCAGCCCCGTAGCGGGGGTGAGGGAGACCCAGTACTTC
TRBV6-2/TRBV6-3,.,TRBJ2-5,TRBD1,CASSFRDRLQETQYF,TGTGCCAGCAGTTTTAGGGACAGGCTCCAAGAGACCCAGTACTTC
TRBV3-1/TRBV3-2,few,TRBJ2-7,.,CASSIRHHSYEQYF,TGTGCCAGCAGCATCAGACACCACTCCTACGAGCAGTACTTC
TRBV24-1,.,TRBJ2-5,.,CATAEGAKETQYF,TGTGCCACCGCGGAGGGGGCGAAGGAGACCCAGTACTTC
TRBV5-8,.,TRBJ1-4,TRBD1,CASSSGTANNEKLFF,TGTGCCAGCAGCTCAGGGACAGCCAATAATGAAAAACTGTTTTTT
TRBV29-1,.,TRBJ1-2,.,CSVLHARDYGYTF,TGCAGCGTTCTTCACGCGCGAGACTATGGCTACACCTTC
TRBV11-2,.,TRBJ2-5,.,CASSLGQRETQYF,TGTGCCAGCAGCTTAGGACAGCGAGAGACCCAGTACTTC
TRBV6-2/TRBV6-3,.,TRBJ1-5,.,CASSYQNQPQHF,TGTGCCAGCAGTTACCAGAATCAGCCCCAGCATTTT
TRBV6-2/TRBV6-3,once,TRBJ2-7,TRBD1,CASSSGRGQGRSEQYF,TGTGCCAGCAGTTCAGGACGGGGACAGGGACGGAGCGAGCAGTACTTC
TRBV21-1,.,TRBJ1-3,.,CASSKETAQSSGNTIYF,TGTGCCAGCAGCAAAGAGACTGCCCAGAGCTCTGGAAACACCATATATTTT
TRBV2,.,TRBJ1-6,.,CASSTQEPTVSPLHF,TGTGCCAGCAGCACACAAGAGCCGACAGTTTCACCCCTCCACTTT
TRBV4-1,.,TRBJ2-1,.,CASSYYNEQFF,TGCGCCAGCAGCTACTACAATGAGCAGTTCTTC
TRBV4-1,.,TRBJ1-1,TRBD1,CASSLHGQGNTEAFF,TGCGCCAGCAGCCTGCACGGACAGGGGAACACTGAAGCTTTCTTT
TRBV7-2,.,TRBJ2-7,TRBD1,CASSPPGQVYEQYF,TGTGCCAGCAGCCCCCCTGGACAGGTCTACGAGCAGTACTTC
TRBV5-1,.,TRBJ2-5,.,CASSLDLGETQYF,TGCGCCAGCAGCTTGGACCTAGGAGAGACCCAGTACTTC
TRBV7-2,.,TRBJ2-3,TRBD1,CASSLATGGPDTQYF,TGTGCCAGCAGCTTAGCGACAGGGGGGCCAGATACGCAGTATTTT
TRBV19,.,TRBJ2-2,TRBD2,CASSMSGTTGELFF,TGTGCCAGTAGTATGAGCGGGACCACCGGGGAGCTGTTTTTT
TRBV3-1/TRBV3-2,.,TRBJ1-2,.,CASSLQGNYGYTF,TGTGCCAGCAGCCTACAGGGTAACTATGGCTACACCTTC